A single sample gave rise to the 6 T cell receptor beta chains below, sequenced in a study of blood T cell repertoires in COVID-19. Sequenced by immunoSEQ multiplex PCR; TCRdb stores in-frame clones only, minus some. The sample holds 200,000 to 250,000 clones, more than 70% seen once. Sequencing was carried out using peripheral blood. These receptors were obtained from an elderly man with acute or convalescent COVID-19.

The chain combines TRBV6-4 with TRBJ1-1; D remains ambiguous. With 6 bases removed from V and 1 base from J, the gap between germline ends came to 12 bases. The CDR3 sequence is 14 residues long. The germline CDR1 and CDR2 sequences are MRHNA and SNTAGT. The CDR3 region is CASRSFVGNTEAFF. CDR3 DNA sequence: TGTGCCAGCAGATCGTTCGTCGGGAACACTGAAGCTTTCTTT.

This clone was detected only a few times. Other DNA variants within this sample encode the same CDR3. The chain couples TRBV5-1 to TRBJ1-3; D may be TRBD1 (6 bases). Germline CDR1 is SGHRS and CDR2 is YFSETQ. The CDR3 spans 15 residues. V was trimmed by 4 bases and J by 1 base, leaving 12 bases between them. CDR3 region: CASSPRTGSGNTIYF. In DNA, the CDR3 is TGCGCCAGCAGCCCACGAACAGGGTCTGGAAACACCATATATTTT.

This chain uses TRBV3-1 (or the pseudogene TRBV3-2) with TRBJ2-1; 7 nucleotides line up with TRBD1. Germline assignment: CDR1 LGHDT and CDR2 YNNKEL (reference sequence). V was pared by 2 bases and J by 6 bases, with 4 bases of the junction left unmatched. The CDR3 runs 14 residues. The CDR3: CASSQRQGGNEQFF. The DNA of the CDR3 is TGTGCCAGCAGCCAACGACAGGGTGGCAATGAGCAGTTCTTC.

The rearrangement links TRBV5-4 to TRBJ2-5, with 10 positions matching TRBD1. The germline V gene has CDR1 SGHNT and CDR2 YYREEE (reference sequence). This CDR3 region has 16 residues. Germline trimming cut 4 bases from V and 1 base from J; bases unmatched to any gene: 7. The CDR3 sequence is CASSPQGQGSQETQYF. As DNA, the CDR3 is TGTGCCAGCAGCCCCCAGGGACAGGGGTCCCAAGAGACCCAGTACTTC. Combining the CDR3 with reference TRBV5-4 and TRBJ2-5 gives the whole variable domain ETGVTQSPTHLIKTRGQQVTLRCSSQSGHNTVSWYQQALGQGPQFIFQYYREEENGRGNFPPRFSGLQFPNYSSELNVNALELDDSALYLCASSPQGQGSQETQYFGPGTRLLVL.

The CDR3 DNA reads TGTGCCAGCTCACGGGACAGTCAATCATACGAGCAGTACTTC. Residues: CASSRDSQSYEQYF. V is TRBV18 and J is TRBJ2-7; 7 bases are shared with TRBD1. With V trimmed by 4 bases and J by 4 bases, 7 bases remained unmatched. Germline V lookup: CDR1 KGHSH, CDR2 LQKENI. The CDR3 loop spans 14 amino acids.

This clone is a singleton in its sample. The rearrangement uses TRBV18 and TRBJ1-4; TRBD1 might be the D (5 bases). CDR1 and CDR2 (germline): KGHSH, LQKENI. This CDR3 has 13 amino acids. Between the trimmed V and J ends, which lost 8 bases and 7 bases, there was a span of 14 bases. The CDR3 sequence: CASQGLVGEKLFF. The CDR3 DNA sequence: TGTGCCAGCCAGGGACTCGTGGGTGAAAAACTGTTTTTT.